A single sample is the source of the 9 T cell receptor beta chains below, sequenced in a study of T cell clonality in common variable immunodeficiency (dated by TCRdb to between 2014 and 2017). Libraries came from the immunoSEQ multiplex PCR assay. TCRdb took this table from immuneACCESS and kept in-frame rearrangements with V and J called. Such tables lack part of the clones; where checked against another copy, unresolved V genes explain under half of the gap, and the rest is unexplained. The table notes tens of thousands of clones here, none of them singletons. In total, the top ten clones hold around 2.7% of the sample. The sequenced sample was peripheral blood mononuclear cells. The receptors originated from a person aged 18 to 69 in good health.

This clone has just a few counts. The CDR3 end falls 3 residues outside the read, so it is completed with the germline J gene. The V and J genes are TRBV6-4 and TRBJ2-7; a possible D gene is TRBD1 (5 bases). The V end lost 0 bases, the J end lost 6 bases, and 15 bases lay between the germline ends. The CDR3 runs to 15 residues. Per germline, CDR1 MRHNA and CDR2 SNTAGT. The CDR3 region is CASSDSGRPSLEQYF. The CDR3 bases that were read are TGTGCCAGCAGTGACTCGGGGCGGCCCTCCCTCGAG.

This clone came up many times. With the read ending 3 residues before the CDR3 end, the germline J gene is used to fill in that end. V is TRBV7-2 and J is TRBJ2-3; 7 nucleotides match TRBD2. Germline V gene sequence: CDR1 SGHTA, CDR2 FQGNSA. The length of the CDR3 is 14 residues. J gave up 2 bases and V 5 bases, and 4 bases lay outside the gene matches. The CDR3 DNA, read in part, is TGTGCCAGCAGCGACGGGACTATCACAGATACG. This gives the protein CASSDGTITDT. The CDR3, in full, reads CASSDGTITDTQYF.

This clone appeared many times. The read comes to an end 3 residues before the CDR3 does, leaving the germline J gene to fill in the end. V gene TRBV5-1 combines with J gene TRBJ2-7; TRBD1 aligns across 8 bases. CDR3 length: 15 residues. Trimming removed 2 bases from V and 5 bases from J; junction bases left unmatched: 9. CDR1 SGHRS and CDR2 YFSETQ come from the germline V gene. The CDR3 sequence: CASSLRPGGSNEQYF. Partial CDR3 DNA: TGCGCCAGCAGCTTACGGCCAGGGGGCTCGAACGAG.

This clone was recorded many times. The CDR3 extends 3 residues past the end of the read, so its final part is completed from the germline J gene. V and J are TRBV18 and TRBJ1-2; 8 bases fit TRBD1. CDR1 and CDR2 from the germline V gene are KGHSH and LQKENI. The CDR3 extends over 15 amino acids. J lost 3 bases, V lost 3 bases, and 6 bases had no gene match. Incomplete CDR3 DNA: TGTGCCAGCTCACCGAGGACAGGGTGGGACTATGGC. Its protein product is CASSPRTGWDYG. The CDR3 in its entirety is CASSPRTGWDYGYTF.

The table lists this clone with many counts. The read falls 3 residues short of the CDR3 end, and the missing part is taken from the germline J gene. The chain combines TRBV12-5 with TRBJ2-2, with D maybe TRBD1 (5 bases). CDR1 is LGHNT, CDR2 FRNRAP, per germline. Between the trimmed V and J ends, which lost 1 base and 3 bases, there was a span of 9 bases. The CDR3 has 15 residues. The CDR3 spells CASGLGQGYTGELFF. CDR3 DNA (partial): TGTGCTAGTGGTTTGGGGCAGGGATACACCGGGGAG. Full variable domain (outside the CDR3, taken from reference TRBV12-5 and TRBJ2-2): DARVTQTPRHKVTEMGQEVTMRCQPILGHNTVFWYRQTMMQGLELLAYFRNRAPLDDSGMPKDRFSAEMPDATLATLKIQPSEPRDSAVYFCASGLGQGYTGELFFGEGSRLTVL.

This clone came up many times. With the read ending 3 residues before the CDR3 end, the germline J gene is used to fill in that end. V and J are TRBV28 and TRBJ2-7; TRBD1 might be the D (5 bases). Germline values: CDR1 MDHEN, CDR2 SYDVKM. The CDR3 loop spans 12 amino acids. The V gene lost 4 bases and the J gene lost 3 bases, with 7 bases spanning the gap. The CDR3 loop reads CASSWGFYEQYF. The sequenced CDR3 bases are TGTGCCAGCAGTTGGGGCTTCTACGAG.

This clone was seen ten or more times. Read coverage stops 3 residues before the CDR3 terminus; the germline J gene supplies the remainder. V is TRBV20-1 and J is TRBJ1-5, with 11 bases lining up with TRBD1. Trimming at V came to 5 bases and at J to 5 bases, leaving 5 bases not matched to a gene. The CDR3 is 14 residues long. The germline V gene encodes CDR1 DFQATT and CDR2 SNEGSKA (reference sequence). The sequenced CDR3 bases are TGCAGTGCTGTATGGACAGGGGGCCATCAGCCC. Protein product: CSAVWTGGHQP. The full CDR3 protein reads CSAVWTGGHQPQHF.

This clone occurred many times. With the read ending 3 residues before the CDR3 end, the germline J gene is used to fill in that end. The V and J genes are TRBV10-3 and TRBJ2-1; 10 positions agree with TRBD2. The CDR3 is made up of 16 amino acids. V was pared by 4 bases and J by 8 bases, with 11 bases of the junction left unmatched. CDR1 is ENHRY, CDR2 SYGVKD, per germline. The DNA read from the CDR3 is TGTGCCATCAGTGGCATTCTAGCGGGAGTCTATGATGAG. Translated: CAISGILAGVYDE. The whole CDR3 sequence reads CAISGILAGVYDEQFF.

The CDR3 bases that were read are TGTGCCAGCTCACCACAGGGGGCTGAA. Protein product: CASSPQGAE. The whole CDR3 is CASSPQGAEAFF. This sequence joins TRBV18 and TRBJ1-1; D possibly corresponds to TRBD1 (6 bases). The read ends 3 residues before the CDR3 terminus; that terminus is restored from the germline J gene. The germline gives CDR1 KGHSH, CDR2 LQKENI. V lost 1 base to trimming and J lost 6 bases, with 6 bases between them. The CDR3 has 12 amino acids.